The 29 T cell receptor beta chains below all came from one sample that was sequenced in a study of CXCR3-negative and CXCR3-positive naive CD8 T cells. Overall study results and limits: CXCR3-positive naive cells carried more hydrophobic TRB CDR3s than CXCR3-negative naive cells did.

The TRB libraries of cDNA were built by UMI-labeled 5' RACE. TCRdb reanalyzed the 5' RACE reads, giving one entry per CDR3 protein sequence and no DNA. The sample has 5,000 to 7,000 distinct CDR3 sequences. These receptors' targets are unknown. The source material was naive CXCR3+ CD8+ T cells from blood. Subset: CD45RO-CCR7+CD27+CD95- naive CD8+ T cells expressing CXCR3 (TNR3+). The receptors shown here come from a human donor in good health. Some clones in this sample may be carry-over from other donors' samples.

Considering frequency, this clonotype is medium-sized. The J gene is TRBJ2-1, the V gene TRBV7-6; TCRdb reports TRBD1, a call that lacks DNA to check it against. The CDR3 has 14 residues. Per germline, CDR1 SGHVS and CDR2 FNYEAQ. The CDR3 here is CASSLPEGADEQFF.

Frequency places this clonotype as medium-sized. The chain employs TRBV7-9 and TRBJ1-1; checking the TCRdb D call of TRBD1 is not possible without DNA. Per germline, CDR1 SEHNR and CDR2 FQNEAQ (reference sequence). The CDR3 is 14 residues long. The CDR3 here is CASSSLGENTEAFF.

According to its frequency, this clonotype is medium-sized. The J gene is TRBJ2-3, the V gene TRBV15; TCRdb lists TRBD1, though no DNA is available to test this call. Germline CDR1 reads LNHNV; CDR2 reads YYDKDF (reference sequence). The CDR3 consists of 15 residues. CDR3 sequence reads: CATSRDWGATDTQYF.

Considering frequency, this clonotype is medium-sized (0.01 to 0.1%). The gene calls are TRBV5-1 and TRBJ2-7; the D gene TCRdb calls, TRBD1, cannot be checked with no DNA. This CDR3 has 15 residues. Germline values: CDR1 SGHRS, CDR2 YFSETQ. This CDR3 is CASSLTPGTAYEQYF.

V and J are TRBV29-1 and TRBJ2-1. Germline values: CDR1 SQVTM, CDR2 ANQGSEA. The CDR3 covers 14 residues. This CDR3 reads CSVEDGGSYNEQFF.

The CDR3 region is CASSLGVGQGAYEQYF. The genes are TRBV5-1 and TRBJ2-7; TCRdb picks TRBD1, but there is no DNA to check that call. CDR1 SGHRS and CDR2 YFSETQ come from the germline V gene. This CDR3 has 16 amino acids.

This chain uses TRBV29-1 with TRBJ1-3. This CDR3 contains 17 residues. The V gene's germline CDR1 is SQVTM and CDR2 ANQGSEA. CDR3 sequence: CSVEAFDFQISGNTIYF.

The V and J genes are TRBV11-2 and TRBJ2-7; TCRdb lists TRBD1, though no DNA is available to test this call. Germline loops: CDR1 SGHAT, CDR2 FQNNGV. The CDR3 is made up of 14 amino acids. CDR3 amino acids: CASSSANRPYEQYF.

The V call is TRBV10-3, the J call TRBJ2-5; checking the TCRdb D call of TRBD2 is not possible without DNA. Germline CDR1 reads ENHRY; CDR2 reads SYGVKD. The CDR3 spans 18 residues. The chain's CDR3 is CAISEDDARSSKVETQYF.

By frequency, this clonotype registers medium-sized. The rearrangement joins TRBV29-1 to TRBJ2-5; there is no DNA to check the TCRdb D call of TRBD1. The CDR3 is 15 residues long. Germline CDR1 and CDR2: SQVTM and ANQGSEA. This CDR3 is CSVRKLDRETETQYF. The full variable domain, rest sourced from reference TRBV29-1 and TRBJ2-5, is SAVISQKPSRDICQRGTSLTIQCQVDSQVTMMFWYRQQPGQSLTLIATANQGSEATYESGFVIDKFPISRPNLTFSTLTVSNMSPEDSSIYLCSVRKLDRETETQYFGPGTRLLVL.

V is TRBV20-1 and J is TRBJ2-1. Germline CDR1 is DFQATT and CDR2 is SNEGSKA (reference sequence). The CDR3 spans 14 residues. The CDR3 here is CSARDSRVTYEQFF.

This clonotype ranks as medium-sized (0.01 to 0.1%) in terms of frequency. The chain has TRBV29-1 and TRBJ2-7. This CDR3 comprises 12 residues. CDR1 is SQVTM and CDR2 is ANQGSEA in the germline V gene. CDR3 region: CSVELQTYEQYF.

The J gene is TRBJ2-1, the V gene TRBV11-2. This CDR3 contains 13 residues. Germline assignment: CDR1 SGHAT and CDR2 FQNNGV. The CDR3 reads CASSPSNGNEQFF.

The chain joins TRBV12-5 to TRBJ2-7; TCRdb returns TRBD1, unconfirmable since there is no DNA. The CDR3 consists of 13 residues. Germline CDR1 and CDR2: LGHNT and FRNRAP. CDR3 region: CASGFRGFNEQYF.

This clonotype shows up as medium-sized by frequency. This chain joins TRBV9 and TRBJ2-7; there is no DNA to check the TCRdb D call of TRBD2. CDR1 and CDR2 from the germline V gene are SGDLS and YYNGEE. This CDR3 comprises 17 residues. The CDR3 sequence: CASSVSSGADTGYEQYF.

This chain links TRBV29-1 with TRBJ2-7; the D call of TRBD1 rests on TCRdb alone, since no DNA is present to check it. Germline loops: CDR1 SQVTM, CDR2 ANQGSEA. The CDR3 consists of 12 residues. The CDR3 sequence: CSEVTGVGEQYF.

This clonotype is classed as medium-sized by frequency. This sequence joins TRBV29-1 and TRBJ2-1. The CDR3 spans 11 residues. The germline CDR1 and CDR2 sequences are SQVTM and ANQGSEA. The CDR3: CSVERNNEQFF.

By frequency, this clonotype is medium-sized. The chain links TRBV10-3 to TRBJ2-1; with no DNA, the TCRdb D assignment of TRBD2 cannot be verified. The CDR3 covers 13 residues. The germline gives CDR1 ENHRY, CDR2 SYGVKD. CDR3 in amino acids: CATREGPGNEQFF.

This chain uses TRBV4-1 with TRBJ2-3; TCRdb gives TRBD2 as the D gene, but with no DNA this cannot be confirmed. The CDR3 covers 18 residues. Germline V gives CDR1 MGHRA, CDR2 YSYEKL. CDR3 loop: CASSHPPPGEGFTDTQYF.

The chain couples TRBV30 to TRBJ2-3. The CDR3 sequence is 15 residues long. The germline V gene has CDR1 GTSNPN and CDR2 SVGIG (reference sequence). CDR3 residues: CAWSAQVLATDTQNF.

In terms of frequency, this clonotype is medium-sized. The chain recombines TRBV7-2 with TRBJ2-3; TCRdb's D gene call, TRBD1, goes unchecked for lack of DNA. The CDR3 is made up of 15 amino acids. In germline, CDR1 is SGHTA, CDR2 FQGNSA. The CDR3 protein is CASSSPGLAPDTQYF. The full variable domain, completed using reference TRBV7-2 and TRBJ2-3, is GAGVSQSPSNKVTEKGKDVELRCDPISGHTALYWYRQSLGQGLEFLIYFQGNSAPDKSGLPSDRFSAERTGGSVSTLTIQRTQQEDSAVYLCASSSPGLAPDTQYFGPGTRLTVL.

The genes are TRBV15 and TRBJ2-7; as DNA is missing, the TRBD2 call by TCRdb cannot be tested. The CDR3 is 12 residues long. Germline V gives CDR1 LNHNV, CDR2 YYDKDF (reference sequence). The CDR3 loop reads CATSPAMGEQYF. The full variable domain, rest sourced from reference TRBV15 and TRBJ2-7, is DAMVIQNPRYQVTQFGKPVTLSCSQTLNHNVMYWYQQKSSQAPKLLFHYYDKDFNNEADTPDNFQSRRPNTSFCFLDIRSPGLGDTAMYLCATSPAMGEQYFGPGTRLTVT.

The chain couples TRBV2 to TRBJ2-7; TCRdb names TRBD1, which stays unverified in the absence of DNA. Germline loops: CDR1 SNHLY, CDR2 FYNNEI. The CDR3 consists of 15 residues. The CDR3 loop reads CASSERQGVSYEQYF.

The genes are TRBV7-3 and TRBJ2-1; checking the TCRdb D call of TRBD1 is not possible without DNA. The CDR3 extends over 13 amino acids. The germline V gene encodes CDR1 SGHTA and CDR2 FQGTGA. The CDR3 region is CASSSDRGNEQFF.

By frequency, this clonotype registers medium-sized (0.01 to 0.1%). This chain uses TRBV6-2 or TRBV6-3 with TRBJ2-1. CDR3 size: 16 residues. The germline gives CDR1 MNHEY, CDR2 SVGEGT. CDR3 loop: CASNPRGGISYNEQFF.

The rearrangement links TRBV4-3 to TRBJ2-4. The germline V gene has CDR1 LGHNA and CDR2 YSLEER. This CDR3 region has 17 residues. CDR3 region: CASSQDSGTSGKNIQYF.

This clonotype registers medium-sized by frequency. The chain has TRBV29-1 and TRBJ2-1; as DNA is missing, the TRBD2 call by TCRdb cannot be tested. CDR1 is SQVTM and CDR2 is ANQGSEA in the germline V gene. The CDR3 runs to 16 residues. CDR3 residues: CSVEGSGSGSYNEQFF.

This clonotype is labeled medium-sized (0.01 to 0.1%) based on frequency. The CDR3 here is CASGDRVTEAFF. The rearrangement links TRBV12-5 to TRBJ1-1; TCRdb gives TRBD1 as the D gene, but with no DNA this cannot be confirmed. The germline V gene has CDR1 LGHNT and CDR2 FRNRAP. There are 12 residues in the CDR3. The whole variable domain, filled in from reference TRBV12-5 and TRBJ1-1, reads DARVTQTPRHKVTEMGQEVTMRCQPILGHNTVFWYRQTMMQGLELLAYFRNRAPLDDSGMPKDRFSAEMPDATLATLKIQPSEPRDSAVYFCASGDRVTEAFFGQGTRLTVV.

The chain joins TRBV10-3 to TRBJ1-1. In germline, CDR1 is ENHRY, CDR2 SYGVKD. The CDR3 consists of 15 residues. CDR3 loop: CAISERKSLNTEAFF.